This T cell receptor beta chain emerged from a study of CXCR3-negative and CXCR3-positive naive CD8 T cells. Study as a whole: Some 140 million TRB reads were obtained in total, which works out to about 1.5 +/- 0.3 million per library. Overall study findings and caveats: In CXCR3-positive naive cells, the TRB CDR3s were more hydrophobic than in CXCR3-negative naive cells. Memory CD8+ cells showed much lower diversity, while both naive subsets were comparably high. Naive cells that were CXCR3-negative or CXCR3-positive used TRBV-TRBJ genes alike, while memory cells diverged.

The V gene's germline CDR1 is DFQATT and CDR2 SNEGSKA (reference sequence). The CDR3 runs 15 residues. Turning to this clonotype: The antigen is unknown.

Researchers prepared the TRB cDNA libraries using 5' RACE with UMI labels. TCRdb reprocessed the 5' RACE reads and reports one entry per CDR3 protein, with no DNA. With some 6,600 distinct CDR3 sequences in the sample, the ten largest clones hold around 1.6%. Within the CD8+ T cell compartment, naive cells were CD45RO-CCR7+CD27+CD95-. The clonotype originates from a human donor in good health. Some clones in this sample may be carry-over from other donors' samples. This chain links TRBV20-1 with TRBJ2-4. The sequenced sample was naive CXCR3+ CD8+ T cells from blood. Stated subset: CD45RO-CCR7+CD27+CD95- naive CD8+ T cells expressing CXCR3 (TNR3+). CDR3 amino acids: CSARGNPLAKNIQYF.